One and the same sample provided the 14 T cell receptor beta chains below, sequenced in a study of blood T cell repertoires in COVID-19. The data were produced by immunoSEQ multiplex PCR, yet TCRdb's version contains in-frame clones alone and is incomplete. The sample consists of roughly 400,000 clones, roughly 90% of them appearing once. Sequencing was performed on PBMCs or T cells enriched from blood (not recorded which). Receptor source: a woman aged 18-29 years who had been exposed to COVID-19.

The rearrangement joins TRBV11-1 to TRBJ2-7, with a possible D match to TRBD1 (6 bases). V lost 5 bases, J lost 7 bases, and 12 bases lay in between. CDR1 and CDR2 (germline): SGHAT, FQDESV (reference sequence). This CDR3 spans 12 amino acids. The DNA for the CDR3 is TGTGCCAGCAGCCCACAGGGTTGGGAGCAGTACTTC. It is translated as CASSPQGWEQYF.

The chain combines TRBV19 with TRBJ2-7; 8 positions match TRBD1. CDR3 length equals 16 residues. Per the germline V gene, CDR1 is LNHDA and CDR2 is SQIVND (reference sequence). Trimming removed 5 bases from V and 2 bases from J; junction bases left unmatched: 11. Written as DNA, the CDR3 is TGTGCCAGTAGTCTACAACAGGGGGTCCCCCCCTACGAGCAGTACTTC. This translates into CASSLQQGVPPYEQYF.

The chain employs TRBV28 and TRBJ1-4, with a possible D match to TRBD1 (5 bases). The V end lost 3 bases, the J end lost 3 bases, and 17 bases lay between the germline ends. This CDR3 has 17 residues. From germline, CDR1 is MDHEN and CDR2 SYDVKM. As DNA, the CDR3 is TGTGCCAGCAGTTTTGGGGGGAGGAGTTTGGCTAATGAAAAACTGTTTTTT. Residues: CASSFGGRSLANEKLFF.

CDR3 DNA: TGTGCCAGCAGCTTAGCCCCCCTAGCGGGAGTGTCCTACAATGAGCAGTTCTTC. It codes for CASSLAPLAGVSYNEQFF. The J gene is TRBJ2-1, the V gene TRBV7-2, with 10 bases matching TRBD2. CDR1 is SGHTA and CDR2 is FQGNSA in the germline V gene. V lost 0 bases, J lost 1 base, and 6 bases stayed unmatched. The CDR3 runs to 18 residues.

The DNA for the CDR3 is TGCAGCACCCCTGAAGGGACTAGCGTGAATGAGCAGTTCTTC. Residues: CSTPEGTSVNEQFF. This chain links TRBV29-1 with TRBJ2-1; 10 bases fit TRBD2. Per germline, CDR1 SQVTM and CDR2 ANQGSEA. The CDR3 runs to 14 residues. The V and J ends lost 8 bases and 7 bases, in that order; junction bases with no gene match: 11.

The chain combines TRBV7-2 with TRBJ2-7, with D perhaps TRBD1 (6 bases). This CDR3 contains 14 residues. Germline CDR1 and CDR2: SGHTA and FQGNSA. With 1 base removed from V and 6 bases from J, the gap between germline ends came to 13 bases. Here the CDR3 reads CASSLVRGYGEQYF. In DNA, the CDR3 is TGTGCCAGCAGCTTAGTCAGGGGTTACGGCGAGCAGTACTTC.

This clone was counted once. The CDR3 bases are TGTGCCAGCAGAGAGGACAGGGTCTATGGCTACACCTTC. Translating it yields CASREDRVYGYTF. V usage is TRBV12-3 or TRBV12-4 and J usage is TRBJ1-2; 8 bases map to TRBD1. Unmatched junction bases numbered 4, after V lost 6 bases and J lost 4 bases. CDR3 length: 13 residues.

V is TRBV28 and J is TRBJ1-6; 8 bases align to TRBD1. Germline CDR1 reads MDHEN; CDR2 reads SYDVKM. J lost 6 bases, V lost 7 bases, and 8 bases had no gene match. The CDR3 has 15 amino acids. The CDR3 spells CASTVHRGINSPLHF. CDR3 coding DNA: TGTGCCAGCACCGTACACAGGGGGATTAATTCACCCCTCCACTTT.

The V gene is TRBV29-1, the J gene TRBJ1-3, with 10 bases matching TRBD1. In germline, CDR1 is SQVTM, CDR2 ANQGSEA. The CDR3 length is 15 residues. Trimming at V came to 1 base and at J to 7 bases, leaving 7 bases not matched to a gene. The CDR3 spells CSVEVGQGSRNTIYF. Here the CDR3 DNA reads TGCAGCGTTGAAGTGGGACAGGGGTCCAGGAACACCATATATTTT.

This clone was counted a few times. The rearrangement uses TRBV11-2 and TRBJ1-4; TRBD1 matches at 9 bases. Looked up from germline, CDR1 is SGHAT and CDR2 is FQNNGV. The J segment lost 5 bases and the V segment lost 5 bases, leaving 6 bases of the junction unmatched. The CDR3 spans 15 residues. CDR3 sequence reads: CASSLTDRGNEKLFF. The CDR3 DNA sequence: TGTGCCAGCAGCCTAACTGACAGGGGGAATGAAAAACTGTTTTTT.

J is TRBJ2-7 and V is TRBV2; 7 nucleotides line up with TRBD2. This CDR3 has 13 residues. Trimming removed 5 bases from V and 4 bases from J; junction bases left unmatched: 5. CDR1 SNHLY and CDR2 FYNNEI come from the germline V gene. The CDR3 here is CASSPAGEYEQYF. The CDR3 coding sequence is TGTGCCAGCAGTCCCGCGGGAGAATACGAGCAGTACTTC.

The genes are TRBV7-2 and TRBJ2-4; TRBD2 matches at 12 bases. V shed 6 bases, J shed 3 bases, and the junction held 6 bases outside the gene matches. There are 16 residues in the CDR3. Per the germline V gene, CDR1 is SGHTA and CDR2 is FQGNSA. The chain's CDR3 is CASRPSGGADKNIQYF. CDR3 DNA: TGTGCCAGCAGACCTAGCGGGGGGGCTGACAAAAACATTCAGTACTTC.

This chain connects TRBV5-3 to TRBJ2-7, with D possibly matching TRBD1 (5 bases). TRBV5-3 is sorted into the ORF group, with uncertain function. The CDR3 extends over 14 amino acids. V was pared by 2 bases and J by 1 base, with 10 bases between. DNA for the CDR3: TGTGCCAGAAGCTTTCAAGACAGTTCCTACGAGCAGTACTTC. It codes for CARSFQDSSYEQYF.

The chain combines TRBV7-9 with TRBJ2-2; the match to TRBD2 covers 12 bases. The germline gives CDR1 SEHNR, CDR2 FQNEAQ (reference sequence). The CDR3 spans 17 residues. J was trimmed by 0 bases and V by 1 base; bases with no gene match: 0. The CDR3 here is CASSLGTSGTNTGELFF. The CDR3 nucleotides are TGTGCCAGCAGCTTAGGGACTAGCGGGACGAACACCGGGGAGCTGTTTTTT.